These 6 T cell receptor beta chains share one sample of origin, sequenced in a study of identifying expanded T cells in peripheral blood (dated by TCRdb to between 2018 and 2021). The receptor library was made with the immunoSEQ multiplex PCR assay. TCRdb took this table from immuneACCESS and kept in-frame rearrangements with V and J called. Such tables lack part of the clones; where checked against another copy, unresolved V genes explain under half of the gap, and the rest is unexplained. Here the sample has 60,000 or so clones; under 85% occur a single time. The ten largest clones represent about a fifth of the sample. Sequencing input: blood. These receptors originate from a person between 18 and 75 years old in good health.

The genes are TRBV7-3 and TRBJ2-3; D may be TRBD2 (6 bases). This CDR3 is 15 amino acids long. Trimming shortened V by 5 bases and J by 1 base, and 13 bases separated the two germline ends. CDR1 is SGHTA and CDR2 is FQGTGA in the germline V gene. This chain's CDR3 is CASSTATGGTDTQYF. The CDR3 DNA reads TGTGCCAGCAGCACCGCAACGGGGGGCACAGATACGCAGTATTTT.

V and J are TRBV27 and TRBJ2-2; TRBD2 is a possible D gene (6 bases). The V and J ends lost 2 bases and 6 bases respectively, with 13 bases between them. The CDR3 has 15 amino acids. CDR1 is MNHEY, CDR2 SMNVEV, per germline (reference sequence). The CDR3 DNA reads as TGTGCCAGCAGTTTAAGGGCGGGGTGGGCCGGGGAGCTGTTTTTT. Its translation: CASSLRAGWAGELFF.

The chain recombines TRBV18 with TRBJ2-1, with TRBD2 matching 11 bases. This CDR3 comprises 15 residues. Unmatched junction bases numbered 10, after V lost 8 bases and J lost 7 bases. Germline CDR1 and CDR2: KGHSH and LQKENI. This chain's CDR3 is CASATSPSGRNEQFF. The CDR3 DNA reads TGTGCCAGCGCCACCAGTCCTAGCGGGAGGAATGAGCAGTTCTTC.

The gene calls are TRBV21-1 and TRBJ1-5. TRBV21-1 is a pseudogene segment. The CDR3 spans 12 residues. Here the CDR3 reads CARNIKIRTQHF. The CDR3 nucleotides are TGTGCCAGAAATATAAAGATCCGTACCCAGCATTTT.

This clone was picked up one time. The V and J genes are TRBV11-2 and TRBJ2-1; TRBD2 aligns across 13 bases. The CDR3 has 16 amino acids. Germline V lookup: CDR1 SGHAT, CDR2 FQNNGV. V was pared by 5 bases and J by 6 bases, with 7 bases of the junction left unmatched. The CDR3 loop is CASSARLAGGLNEQFF. The CDR3 DNA reads TGTGCCAGCAGCGCGAGACTAGCGGGAGGTCTCAATGAGCAGTTCTTC.

The V and J genes are TRBV30 and TRBJ2-1; 7 bases map to TRBD2. The V gene's germline CDR1 is GTSNPN and CDR2 SVGIG (reference sequence). The CDR3 is made up of 14 amino acids. V gave up 5 bases and J gave up 8 bases; unmatched junction bases: 12. CDR3 nucleotides: TGTGCCTGGGTCGCTTGGGGAGGGCCTTATGAGCAGTTCTTC. Its protein is CAWVAWGGPYEQFF.